Described below is a single T cell receptor beta chain sequence and its context. What it binds is not known. The source of the sample is a study of CD8 T cells in Susac syndrome. Study in general: When their blood was taken, the Susac syndrome patients had either not yet had any therapy, were taking corticosteroids, or were taking intravenous immunoglobulin alone. Findings of the study overall: The CD4+ T cell repertoire of patients with Susac syndrome showed no detectable clonal expansion.

Reverse transcription used roughly 0.45 to 1 ug RNA and random hexamers. Via MiXCR, TCRdb re-called the immunoSEQ multiplex PCR reads, giving one row per CDR3 protein. The sample holds hundreds of thousands of distinct CDR3 sequences, about 94% seen once. The V gene lost 0 bases and the J gene lost 4 bases, with 16 bases spanning the gap. CDR3 length: 15 residues. Germline V CDR1 and CDR2: DFQATT, SNEGSKA (reference sequence). The authors sequenced TCR beta from blood CD8+ and CD4+ T cells. What was sequenced was CD4+ T cells from PBMCs. The rearrangement joins TRBV20-1 to TRBJ2-7; tentatively, D is TRBD2 (7 bases). The receptor was isolated from a human donor with Susac syndrome. The CDR3 here is CSARDSRGGVYEQYF. For the CDR3, the DNA is TGCAGTGCTAGAGATTCGAGGGGGGGCGTTTACGAGCAGTACTTC.